The entry that follows covers one TCR beta chain sequence. The antigen is not known. Possible read error: a much larger clone is one base away. The CDR3 runs to 11 residues. This entry comes from a study of identical twins. Study conclusions and caveats: Insertions ran lower in abundant cord blood beta clonotypes, though not in memory repertoires. Twins showed weaker excess sharing in their beta out-of-frame sequences.

TCRdb re-analysed the 5' RACE reads in MiXCR, keeping a single row per CDR3 protein. Among approximately 410,000 distinct CDR3 sequences listed, 15% to 20% were seen once. The V call is TRBV21-1, the J call TRBJ2-7; TRBD1 is the table's D call and was not checked against the DNA. TRBV21-1 corresponds to a pseudogene. The TCR comes from a man aged 50-60 years in good health. Input material: naive T cells sorted from blood. CDR3 region: CASGTVYEQYF. The CDR3 nucleotides read TGTGCCAGCGGGACAGTCTACGAGCAGTACTTC.